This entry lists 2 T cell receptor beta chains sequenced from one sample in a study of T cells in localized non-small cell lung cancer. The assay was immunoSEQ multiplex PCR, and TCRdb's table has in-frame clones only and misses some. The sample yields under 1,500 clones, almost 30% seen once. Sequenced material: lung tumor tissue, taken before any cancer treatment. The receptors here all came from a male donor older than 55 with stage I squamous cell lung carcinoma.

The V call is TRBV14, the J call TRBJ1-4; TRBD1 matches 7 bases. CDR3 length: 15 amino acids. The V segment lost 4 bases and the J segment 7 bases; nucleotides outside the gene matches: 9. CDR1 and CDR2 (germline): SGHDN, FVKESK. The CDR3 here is CASSLDRAGGEKLFF. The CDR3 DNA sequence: TGTGCCAGCAGCCTCGACAGGGCTGGAGGTGAAAAACTGTTTTTT.

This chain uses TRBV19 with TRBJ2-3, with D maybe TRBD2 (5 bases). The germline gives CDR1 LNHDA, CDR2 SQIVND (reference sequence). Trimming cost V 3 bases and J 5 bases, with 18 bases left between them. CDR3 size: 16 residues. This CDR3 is CASSIRGEGVQDTQYF. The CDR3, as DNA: TGTGCCAGTAGTATTCGCGGCGAGGGAGTCCAAGATACGCAGTATTTT.